These 29 T cell receptor beta chains share one sample of origin, sequenced in a study of Ad26.COV2.S vaccination and SARS-CoV-2 variants. Treatment reported: about 20 received Ad26.COV2.S at low or high dose, single or two shots; several received placebo; per-sample allocation not given. Samples were taken on day 63 after the first vaccine or placebo injection. Repertoires were generated with immunoSEQ multiplex PCR, while TCRdb's copy carries only in-frame clones and drops some. The repertoire includes approximately 280,000 clones, more than 70% of them detected once, and about 3.5% sits in the top ten. Sequencing used peripheral blood, obtained in a trial of Ad26.COV2.S vaccine versus placebo. The origin of the receptors is a person aged 18-60 years who received the Ad26.COV2.S COVID-19 vaccine or a placebo.

The chain links TRBV18 to TRBJ1-2, with a tentative D call TRBD1 (6 bases). CDR3 size: 15 residues. The germline V gene encodes CDR1 KGHSH and CDR2 LQKENI. V lost 2 bases and J lost 4, with 14 bases in between. The DNA for the CDR3 is TGTGCCAGCTCACCATGGCCGGGGGCTAGCTATGGCTACACCTTC. Encoded protein: CASSPWPGASYGYTF.

As DNA, the CDR3 is TGCGCCAGCAGCACGGACAGTAACACCGGGGAGCTGTTTTTT. Protein product: CASSTDSNTGELFF. The V and J genes are TRBV5-1 and TRBJ2-2, with a weak D call TRBD1 (6 bases). The germline V and J ends were trimmed by 4 bases and 2 bases, with 9 bases remaining between them. The CDR3 is made up of 14 amino acids. In germline, CDR1 is SGHRS, CDR2 YFSETQ.

The chain couples TRBV11-1 to TRBJ2-7; D might be TRBD2 (5 bases). The CDR3 is 13 amino acids. V lost 4 bases and J 3 bases, leaving 10 bases between the germline ends. From germline, CDR1 is SGHAT and CDR2 FQDESV (reference sequence). CDR3 in amino acids: CASSSLGDYEQYF. DNA for the CDR3: TGTGCCAGCAGCTCCCTGGGAGACTACGAGCAGTACTTC.

This rearrangement joins TRBV10-3 to TRBJ2-1; 10 bases map to TRBD2. J lost 4 bases, V lost 10 bases, and 7 bases had no gene match. The CDR3 length is 14 residues. CDR1 and CDR2 from the germline V gene are ENHRY and SYGVKD. In DNA, the CDR3 is TGTGCCACTTCAGGGACTAGCGCGTACAATGAGCAGTTCTTC. This encodes CATSGTSAYNEQFF.

The CDR3 DNA reads TGTGCCAGCAGTGAAGGGAGGCCCGGGGAGCTGTTTTTT. Residues: CASSEGRPGELFF. The rearrangement joins TRBV2 to TRBJ2-2; weak D call: TRBD2 (5 bases). CDR3 length equals 13 residues. Germline CDR1 SNHLY, CDR2 FYNNEI. Trimming removed 1 base at V and 6 bases at J, with 6 bases between.

The rearrangement joins TRBV7-2 to TRBJ2-7; perhaps TRBD2 as D (7 bases). The CDR3 is made up of 14 amino acids. Per germline, CDR1 SGHTA and CDR2 FQGNSA. V shed 3 bases and J shed 4 bases, with 13 bases lying between them. CDR3 region: CASSLQGRGYEQYF. The CDR3 region has the DNA TGTGCCAGCAGCTTGCAGGGGCGGGGGTACGAGCAGTACTTC.

The chain uses TRBV27 and TRBJ1-1; possible D gene TRBD1, 5 bases. Trimming shortened V by 4 bases and J by 0 bases, and 15 bases separated the two germline ends. The CDR3 sequence is 16 residues long. Germline CDR1 is MNHEY and CDR2 is SMNVEV (reference sequence). CDR3 sequence (DNA): TGTGCCAGCAGTTCCCGTTGGGGGGGAATGAACACTGAAGCTTTCTTT. Its translation is CASSSRWGGMNTEAFF.

The chain links TRBV4-1 to TRBJ2-1; 9 bases are shared with TRBD1. The CDR3 is 17 residues long. Trimming cost V 3 bases and J 6 bases; bases outside gene matches: 12. Germline-derived CDR1 and CDR2 are MGHRA and YSYEKL. CDR3 in amino acids: CASSHRSGTGRGNEQFF. CDR3 sequence (DNA): TGCGCCAGCAGCCACCGTTCCGGGACAGGGAGAGGCAATGAGCAGTTCTTC.

Written as DNA, the CDR3 is TGTGCCAGCTCACCTTGGGGGGGCGAGGACATTCAGTACTTC. Encoded protein: CASSPWGGEDIQYF. The V gene is TRBV18, the J gene TRBJ2-4, with a tentative D call TRBD2 (7 bases). Looked up from germline, CDR1 is KGHSH and CDR2 is LQKENI. Trimming took off 3 bases at V and 8 bases at J, with 14 bases between the two ends. This CDR3 is built from 14 residues.

The rearrangement links TRBV5-1 to TRBJ2-7, with D possibly being TRBD1 (5 bases). Germline V lookup: CDR1 SGHRS, CDR2 YFSETQ. This CDR3 contains 14 residues. V gave up 0 bases and J gave up 2 bases, with 9 bases separating them. The CDR3 coding sequence is TGCGCCAGCAGCTTGGCAGGGTTCCCCTACGAGCAGTACTTC. It is translated as CASSLAGFPYEQYF.

This chain uses TRBV24-1 with TRBJ2-5; TRBD1 might be the D (6 bases). Germline CDR1 reads KGHDR; CDR2 reads SFDVKD. The CDR3 is made up of 15 amino acids. The V gene lost 4 bases and the J gene lost 1 base, with 12 bases spanning the gap. The CDR3 nucleotides are TGTGCCACCAGTGAGGGTCAGGGGCTCCAAGAGACCCAGTACTTC. Translation: CATSEGQGLQETQYF.

The chain is built from TRBV13 and TRBJ2-3; D is uncertain. Looked up from germline, CDR1 is PRHDT and CDR2 is FYEKMQ (reference sequence). The CDR3 is 12 amino acids. Trimming shortened V by 8 bases and J by 4 bases, and 10 bases separated the two germline ends. The CDR3 loop reads CASSSRADTQYF. The CDR3 DNA follows: TGTGCCAGCTCCAGCCGGGCAGATACGCAGTATTTT.

The chain uses TRBV30 and TRBJ2-4, with 9 bases that match TRBD1. CDR1 and CDR2 from the germline V gene are GTSNPN and SVGIG (reference sequence). The CDR3 sequence is 14 residues long. J lost 2 bases, V lost 7 bases, and 6 bases had no gene match. This CDR3 reads CASGTGPSKNIQYF. The CDR3 bases are TGTGCCTCAGGGACAGGGCCTTCCAAAAACATTCAGTACTTC.

The chain recombines TRBV3-1 (or the pseudogene TRBV3-2) with TRBJ2-1; no definite D call. The CDR3 sequence is 13 residues long. The germline gives CDR1 LGHDT, CDR2 YNNKEL (reference sequence). Deletions cut 1 base from V and 7 bases from J, with 8 bases between. CDR3 bases: TGTGCCAGCAGCCAAGGGAAACCGAATGAGCAGTTCTTC. It codes for CASSQGKPNEQFF.

This clone was observed a few times. The sample has other DNA sequences that encode this CDR3 too. The chain has TRBV10-3 and TRBJ1-6, with D hard to call. Germline V CDR1 and CDR2: ENHRY, SYGVKD. The CDR3 covers 12 residues. The ends were cut back, 3 bases at V and 7 bases at J, with 4 bases in the middle. CDR3 in DNA: TGTGCCATCAGTGACGGGAATTCACCCCTCCACTTT. This codes for CAISDGNSPLHF.

The chain has TRBV30 and TRBJ2-3; TRBD1 agrees at 7 bases. Trimming took 4 bases from V and 7 from J; bases not matched to a gene: 2. Germline-derived CDR1 and CDR2 are GTSNPN and SVGIG (reference sequence). The length of the CDR3 is 11 residues. DNA of the CDR3: TGTGCCTGGATGACAGGGAATACGCAGTATTTT. Protein sequence: CAWMTGNTQYF.

The count of this clone is one. This chain connects TRBV11-2 to TRBJ2-2; 7 bases line up with TRBD1. After removal of 4 bases from V and 1 base from J, the junction contained 3 bases not matched to a gene. This CDR3 spans 15 amino acids. CDR1 and CDR2 (germline): SGHAT, FQNNGV. CDR3 in DNA: TGTGCCAGCAGCTCGAACAGGGGGAACACCGGGGAGCTGTTTTTT. Translated: CASSSNRGNTGELFF.

V is TRBV7-6 and J is TRBJ1-4; 8 bases fit TRBD1. CDR1 and CDR2 (germline): SGHVS, FNYEAQ. The V and J ends lost 5 bases and 0 bases, in that order; junction bases with no gene match: 11. The CDR3 extends over 18 amino acids. This CDR3 is CASSAGQGNLATNEKLFF. The CDR3 region has the DNA TGTGCCAGCAGCGCAGGACAGGGTAACCTTGCAACTAATGAAAAACTGTTTTTT.

This sequence joins TRBV11-2 and TRBJ1-6; TRBD1 might be the D (5 bases). The germline V gene encodes CDR1 SGHAT and CDR2 FQNNGV. The V end was cut by 1 base, the J end by 8 bases, with 12 bases between. CDR3 length: 15 residues. As DNA, the CDR3 is TGTGCCAGCAGCTTAGTTGGACGGGACCATTCACCCCTCCACTTT. Protein product: CASSLVGRDHSPLHF. The full variable domain, in which reference TRBV11-2 and TRBJ1-6 provide the parts outside the CDR3, is EAGVAQSPRYKIIEKRQSVAFWCNPISGHATLYWYQQILGQGPKLLIQFQNNGVVDDSQLPKDRFSAERLKGVDSTLKIQPAKLEDSAVYLCASSLVGRDHSPLHFGNGTRLTVT.

This clone was found once. The CDR3 nucleotides are TGTGCCAGCAGCGGGGGAAGCACTGAAGCTTTCTTT. This sequence encodes CASSGGSTEAFF. J is TRBJ1-1 and V is TRBV3-1 (or the pseudogene TRBV3-2); a possible D gene is TRBD1 (5 bases). Between the trimmed V and J ends, which lost 5 bases and 4 bases, there was a span of 8 bases. CDR1 and CDR2 (germline): LGHDT, YNNKEL (reference sequence). The CDR3 runs to 12 residues.

The V and J genes are TRBV7-8 and TRBJ1-3; 8 bases fit TRBD1. Germline lookup yields CDR1 SGHVS and CDR2 FQNEAQ. This CDR3 comprises 16 residues. With 2 bases clipped from V and 4 bases from J, the junction kept 7 bases outside the gene matches. CDR3 loop: CASSLRTGKLGNTIYF. The DNA of the CDR3 is TGTGCCAGCAGCTTAAGGACAGGGAAACTCGGAAACACCATATATTTT.

The chain employs TRBV30 and TRBJ1-2; D is ambiguous. V was shortened by 5 bases and J by 7 bases, with 14 bases between the two germline ends. This CDR3 contains 12 residues. The germline gives CDR1 GTSNPN, CDR2 SVGIG (reference sequence). CDR3 amino acids: CAWRRQEVGYTF. CDR3 sequence (DNA): TGTGCCTGGCGGAGGCAGGAGGTTGGCTACACCTTC.

The genes are TRBV5-6 and TRBJ2-1, with 10 bases matching TRBD2. This CDR3 spans 16 amino acids. Germline CDR1 reads SGHDT; CDR2 reads YYEEEE. Trimming at V came to 0 bases and at J to 7 bases, leaving 7 bases not matched to a gene. CDR3 nucleotides: TGTGCCAGCAGCTTGGGGTCTCTAGCGGGAGATAATGAGCAGTTCTTC. It codes for CASSLGSLAGDNEQFF.

V and J are TRBV13 and TRBJ2-6; no firm D call. The CDR3 length is 19 residues. The germline V gene has CDR1 PRHDT and CDR2 FYEKMQ (reference sequence). V lost 5 bases to trimming and J lost 0 bases, with 20 bases between them. The CDR3 region has the DNA TGTGCCAGCAGCGCACACATACGGATCGCGGACTCTGGGGCCAACGTCCTGACTTTC. It translates to CASSAHIRIADSGANVLTF. Looking up the rest from reference TRBV13 and TRBJ2-6 gives the full variable domain: AAGVIQSPRHLIKEKRETATLKCYPIPRHDTVYWYQQGPGQDPQFLISFYEKMQSDKGSIPDRFSAQQFSDYHSELNMSSLELGDSALYFCASSAHIRIADSGANVLTFGAGSRLTVL.

The chain joins TRBV5-4 to TRBJ1-1, with D tentatively TRBD1 (6 bases). The germline gives CDR1 SGHNT, CDR2 YYREEE (reference sequence). This CDR3 has 14 amino acids. V was cut by 1 base and J by 1 base, with 8 bases left in between. Here the CDR3 reads CASSLTTGNTEAFF. In nucleotides, the CDR3 is TGTGCCAGCAGCTTGACGACAGGGAACACTGAAGCTTTCTTT.

The chain carries TRBV11-2 and TRBJ1-1; D is unresolved. Deletions cut 3 bases from V and 1 base from J, with 3 bases between. CDR1 is SGHAT, CDR2 FQNNGV, per germline. CDR3 length: 12 residues. The CDR3 region is CASSLWNTEAFF. The DNA for the CDR3 is TGTGCCAGCAGCTTGTGGAACACTGAAGCTTTCTTT.

This chain connects TRBV7-9 to TRBJ2-3, with 8 bases aligning to TRBD2. The CDR3 length is 17 residues. After removal of 1 base from V and 5 bases from J, the junction contained 11 bases not matched to a gene. From germline, CDR1 is SEHNR and CDR2 FQNEAQ (reference sequence). The DNA for the CDR3 is TGTGCCAGCAGCTTAGGAATAGCGGGGCGGCAGAGAGATACGCAGTATTTT. Translated: CASSLGIAGRQRDTQYF.

The V and J genes are TRBV30 and TRBJ1-4; D not resolved. This CDR3 is 12 amino acids long. The germline gives CDR1 GTSNPN, CDR2 SVGIG (reference sequence). Trimming pared 8 bases from V and 6 bases from J, leaving 13 bases between. The CDR3 region has the DNA TGTGCCGTCCCGTCTTGGGATGAAAAACTGTTTTTT. This translates into CAVPSWDEKLFF. Full variable domain (remainder filled in from reference TRBV30 and TRBJ1-4): SQTIHQWPATLVQPVGSPLSLECTVEGTSNPNLYWYRQAAGRGLQLLFYSVGIGQISSEVPQNLSASRPQDRQFILSSKKLLLSDSGFYLCAVPSWDEKLFFGSGTQLSVL.

The J gene is TRBJ1-5, the V gene TRBV7-6; 10 nucleotides line up with TRBD1. The CDR3 extends over 16 amino acids. The germline V gene encodes CDR1 SGHVS and CDR2 FNYEAQ. Trimming removed 5 bases from V and 5 bases from J; junction bases left unmatched: 9. The chain's CDR3 is CASSAQTGGGDQPQHF. CDR3 DNA sequence: TGTGCCAGCAGCGCCCAGACAGGGGGCGGAGATCAGCCCCAGCATTTT. Drawing the rest from reference TRBV7-6 and TRBJ1-5, the complete variable domain is GAGVSQSPRYKVTKRGQDVALRCDPISGHVSLYWYRQALGQGPEFLTYFNYEAQQDKSGLPNDRFSAERPEGSISTLTIQRTEQRDSAMYRCASSAQTGGGDQPQHFGDGTRLSIL.